This T cell receptor (beta chain) was obtained from a study of cytomegalovirus exposure and HLA in healthy donors. Whole-study findings and limits: Another analysis was done later, and it associated 15,000 to 20,000 TCR beta sequences with HLA alleles at 0.05 false discovery rate.

PCR was performed using 60 Vbeta and 13 Jbeta primers. TCRdb's table, derived via immunoSEQ multiplex PCR, lists solely in-frame clones and lacks some. Among around 150,000 clones listed, around four fifths were seen once. About this clone: Its specificity is unknown.

V was trimmed by 3 bases and J by 7 bases, leaving 13 bases between them. CDR1 and CDR2 from the germline V gene are MDHEN and SYDVKM. CDR3 length: 14 amino acids. V usage is TRBV28 and J usage is TRBJ2-1; D is possibly TRBD2 (6 bases). The specimen was PBMCs. This receptor was identified in a male donor in good health and CMV-seronegative. The CDR3, as DNA: TGTGCCAGCAGTTTGGCCGGGAGCTCTAATGAGCAGTTCTTC. Translated: CASSLAGSSNEQFF. Using reference TRBV28 and TRBJ2-1 for the parts outside the CDR3, the full variable domain is DVKVTQSSRYLVKRTGEKVFLECVQDMDHENMFWYRQDPGLGLRLIYFSYDVKMKEKGDIPEGYSVSREKKERFSLILESASTNQTSMYLCASSLAGSSNEQFFGPGTRLTVL.